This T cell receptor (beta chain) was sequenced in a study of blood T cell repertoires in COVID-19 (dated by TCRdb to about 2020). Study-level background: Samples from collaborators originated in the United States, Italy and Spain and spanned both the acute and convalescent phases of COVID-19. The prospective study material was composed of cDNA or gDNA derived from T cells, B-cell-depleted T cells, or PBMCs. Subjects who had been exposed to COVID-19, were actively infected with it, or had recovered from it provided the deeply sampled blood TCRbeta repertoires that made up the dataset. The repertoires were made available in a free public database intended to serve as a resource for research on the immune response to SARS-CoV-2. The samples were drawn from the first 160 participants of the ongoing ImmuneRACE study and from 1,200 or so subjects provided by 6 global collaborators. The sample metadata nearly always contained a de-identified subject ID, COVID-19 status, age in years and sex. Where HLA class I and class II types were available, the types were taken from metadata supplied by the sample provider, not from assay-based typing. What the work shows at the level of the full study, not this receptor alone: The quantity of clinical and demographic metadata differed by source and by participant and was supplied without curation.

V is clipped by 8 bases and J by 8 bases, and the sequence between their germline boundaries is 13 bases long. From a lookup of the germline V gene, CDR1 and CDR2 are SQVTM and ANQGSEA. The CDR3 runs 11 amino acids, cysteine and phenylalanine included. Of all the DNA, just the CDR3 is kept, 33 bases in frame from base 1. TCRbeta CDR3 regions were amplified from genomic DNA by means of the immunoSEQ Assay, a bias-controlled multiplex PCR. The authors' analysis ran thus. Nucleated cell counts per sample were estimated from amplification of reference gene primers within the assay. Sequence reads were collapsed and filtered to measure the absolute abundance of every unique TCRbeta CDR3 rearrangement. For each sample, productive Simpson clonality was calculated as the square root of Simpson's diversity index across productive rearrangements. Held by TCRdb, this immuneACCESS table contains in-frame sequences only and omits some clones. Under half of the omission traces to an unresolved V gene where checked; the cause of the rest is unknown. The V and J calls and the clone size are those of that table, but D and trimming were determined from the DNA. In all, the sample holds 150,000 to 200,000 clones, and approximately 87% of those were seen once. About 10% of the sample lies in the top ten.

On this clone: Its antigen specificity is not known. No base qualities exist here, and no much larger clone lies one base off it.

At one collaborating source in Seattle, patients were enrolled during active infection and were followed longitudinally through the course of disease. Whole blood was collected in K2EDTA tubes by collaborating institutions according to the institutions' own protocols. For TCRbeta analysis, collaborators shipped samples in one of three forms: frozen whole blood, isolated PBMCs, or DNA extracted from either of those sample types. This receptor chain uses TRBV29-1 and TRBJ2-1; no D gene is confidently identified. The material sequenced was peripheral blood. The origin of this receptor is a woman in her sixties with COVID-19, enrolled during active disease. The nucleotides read TGCAGCTCAACCCAGGCGTATGAGCAGTTCTTC. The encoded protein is CSSTQAYEQFF.